This TCR beta chain was sequenced during a study of T-cell reconstitution after alpha-beta-depleted transplantation in children. Germline V gene lookup returns CDR1 SGHKS and CDR2 YYEKEE (reference sequence). Trimming stripped 0 bases from V and 1 base from J, with 5 bases between. This CDR3 has 14 amino acids. General study points: Where alpha-beta T cells came from about two months after transplant was reportedly several hundred expanded graft clones. T-cell counts and diversity were attributed mostly to newly produced T cells one year after transplant.

Researchers prepared the TCRbeta library using unique molecular identifiers, the study reports. One entry per CDR3 protein, called by TCRdb with MiXCR from the PCR reads. The sample records fewer than 150,000 distinct CDR3 sequences, under 25% being singletons. As to this clonotype: No antigen is known for it.

This specimen consisted of PBMCs, mostly from graft donor cells, obtained 180 days after TCRalphabeta/CD19-depleted stem cell transplant. This chain links TRBV5-5 with TRBJ1-3; D call uncertain. This clonotype was obtained from a male patient aged 2-10 years who had a stem cell transplant for chronic granulomatous disease, so the T cells may come from the graft donor. CDR3 sequence: CASSLVLSGNTIYF. The CDR3 DNA is TGTGCCAGCAGCTTGGTCCTTTCTGGAAACACCATATATTTT.